Below are 26 T cell receptor beta chains sequenced from a single sample in a study of cytomegalovirus exposure and HLA in healthy donors. The study ran its PCR with 60 Vbeta and 13 Jbeta primers. TCRdb's copy holds only in-frame clones and misses some; the assay was immunoSEQ multiplex PCR. The table includes some 130,000 clones, 80% to 85% detected once. Source material: PBMCs. Receptor source: a human donor in good health.

V is TRBV19 and J is TRBJ1-1, with TRBD1 matching 7 bases. J gave up 2 bases and V 7 bases, and 10 bases lay outside the gene matches. The CDR3 has 15 amino acids. Per germline, CDR1 LNHDA and CDR2 SQIVND (reference sequence). The CDR3 DNA follows: TGTGCCAGTACCCTCGGGACAGCGCCTAACACTGAAGCTTTCTTT. This sequence encodes CASTLGTAPNTEAFF.

V usage is TRBV25-1 and J usage is TRBJ1-2, with unresolved D. The germline V and J ends were trimmed by 1 base and 3 bases, with 21 bases remaining between them. The CDR3 sequence is 18 residues long. Per the germline V gene, CDR1 is MGHDK and CDR2 is SYGVNS. CDR3 coding DNA: TGTGCCAGCAGTGAATTGGGAGGGAGTGCAGGCGATTACTATGGCTACACCTTC. Protein product: CASSELGGSAGDYYGYTF.

CDR3 protein: CASSPRASGGLSSYEQYF. The CDR3 DNA sequence: TGTGCCAGCAGCCCGAGGGCTAGCGGGGGGCTCTCCTCCTACGAGCAGTACTTC. The chain recombines TRBV7-2 with TRBJ2-7; 11 bases align to TRBD2. Germline V gene sequence: CDR1 SGHTA, CDR2 FQGNSA. This CDR3 is 18 amino acids long. With V trimmed by 5 bases and J by 0 bases, 12 bases remained unmatched. Looking up the rest from reference TRBV7-2 and TRBJ2-7 gives the full variable domain: GAGVSQSPSNKVTEKGKDVELRCDPISGHTALYWYRQSLGQGLEFLIYFQGNSAPDKSGLPSDRFSAERTGGSVSTLTIQRTQQEDSAVYLCASSPRASGGLSSYEQYFGPGTRLTVT.

The V call is TRBV7-6, the J call TRBJ2-7; D unclear. Germline V CDR1 and CDR2: SGHVS, FNYEAQ. The CDR3 consists of 14 residues. Trimming removed 1 base from V and 3 bases from J, with 10 bases in between. The CDR3 DNA reads as TGTGCCAGCAGCTTAGGGGCATTCGACTACGAGCAGTACTTC. This translates into CASSLGAFDYEQYF.

The chain has TRBV19 and TRBJ1-5, with 8 bases that match TRBD1. Per germline, CDR1 LNHDA and CDR2 SQIVND (reference sequence). The CDR3 is 19 amino acids. V trimming: 4 bases; J trimming: 5 bases; junction bases outside the gene matches: 19. The CDR3 spells CASSTFTDGGGQAHQPQHF. DNA for the CDR3: TGTGCCAGTAGTACCTTCACGGACGGAGGGGGACAGGCTCATCAGCCCCAGCATTTT.

This clone appeared once. The chain employs TRBV7-8 and TRBJ2-7, with a possible D match to TRBD1 (6 bases). Germline CDR1 and CDR2: SGHVS and FQNEAQ. The CDR3 runs to 16 residues. Trimming stripped 4 bases from V and 0 bases from J, with 16 bases between. The CDR3 bases are TGTGCCAGCAGCTCTATCTCAGGGGCAATCTCCTACGAGCAGTACTTC. It is translated as CASSSISGAISYEQYF.

The chain is built from TRBV19 and TRBJ1-5; possible D gene TRBD1, 6 bases. V was clipped by 3 bases and J by 5 bases, with 14 bases between them. CDR1 is LNHDA and CDR2 is SQIVND in the germline V gene (reference sequence). This CDR3 has 15 residues. The DNA for the CDR3 is TGTGCCAGTAGTATTTCCGGGACACCTGATCAGCCCCAGCATTTT. Its protein is CASSISGTPDQPQHF.

The gene calls are TRBV11-2 and TRBJ2-1, with TRBD2 identical over 9 bases. This CDR3 region has 17 residues. The V segment lost 0 bases and the J segment 8 bases; nucleotides outside the gene matches: 11. Looked up from germline, CDR1 is SGHAT and CDR2 is FQNNGV. Here the CDR3 DNA reads TGTGCCAGCAGCTTAGATCGTATTAGCGGGGGCGGGGATGAGCAGTTCTTC. Protein sequence: CASSLDRISGGGDEQFF.

The chain uses TRBV7-6 and TRBJ2-4; TRBD1 is a possible D gene (6 bases). Germline V gene sequence: CDR1 SGHVS, CDR2 FNYEAQ. CDR3 length: 15 amino acids. V was shortened by 3 bases and J by 6 bases, with 15 bases between the two germline ends. The CDR3: CASSLGSGESNIQYF. DNA for the CDR3: TGTGCCAGCAGCTTGGGTTCAGGGGAGTCAAACATTCAGTACTTC.

This clone appeared a few times. The gene calls are TRBV6-5 and TRBJ2-7; TRBD2 aligns across 9 bases. The ends lost 2 bases at V and 3 bases at J; junction bases unmatched: 5. The germline V gene has CDR1 MNHEY and CDR2 SVGAGI. This CDR3 comprises 15 residues. In DNA, the CDR3 is TGTGCCAGCAGTTACCAGACTAGCGGACACTACGAGCAGTACTTC. It encodes CASSYQTSGHYEQYF.

The gene calls are TRBV9 and TRBJ2-1, with D uncertain. Germline values: CDR1 SGDLS, CDR2 YYNGEE. V was clipped by 3 bases and J by 2 bases, with 12 bases between them. The CDR3 extends over 15 amino acids. The CDR3 protein is CASSGSHEAYNEQFF. The CDR3 DNA is TGTGCCAGCAGCGGCAGCCATGAGGCCTACAATGAGCAGTTCTTC.

The chain combines TRBV9 with TRBJ2-7, with a possible D match to TRBD1 (7 bases). Trimming removed 10 bases at V and 0 bases at J, with 20 bases between. Germline CDR1 SGDLS, CDR2 YYNGEE. The CDR3 consists of 15 residues. In DNA, the CDR3 is TGTGCCTGCCGAGGGGGCGGGGAGAGCTCCTACGAGCAGTACTTC. Translating it yields CACRGGGESSYEQYF.

V is TRBV6-1 and J is TRBJ2-1, with D possibly TRBD1 on 5 matching bases. The V gene lost 2 bases and the J gene lost 0 bases, with 8 bases spanning the gap. CDR1 is MNHNS and CDR2 is SASEGT in the germline V gene. This CDR3 has 15 residues. CDR3 sequence: CASSEQGGSYNEQFF. As DNA, the CDR3 is TGTGCCAGCAGTGAACAGGGTGGCTCCTACAATGAGCAGTTCTTC.

This clone has a handful of counts. This sequence joins TRBV6-5 and TRBJ1-3, with D maybe TRBD1 (5 bases). The CDR3 is made up of 14 amino acids. Germline loops: CDR1 MNHEY, CDR2 SVGAGI. Trimming took off 6 bases at V and 3 bases at J, with 12 bases between the two ends. Here the CDR3 reads CASRPSGIGNTIYF. The CDR3 nucleotides read TGTGCCAGCAGGCCTTCAGGGATTGGAAACACCATATATTTT.

V gene TRBV5-1 combines with J gene TRBJ1-1, with 9 bases fitting TRBD1. Trimming took 4 bases from V and 2 from J; bases not matched to a gene: 3. This CDR3 is 14 amino acids long. The V gene's germline CDR1 is SGHRS and CDR2 YFSETQ. The CDR3 DNA reads as TGCGCCAGCAGCACGGACAGGGGTAACACTGAAGCTTTCTTT. Translated, it gives CASSTDRGNTEAFF.

The chain uses TRBV28 and TRBJ1-1, with TRBD1 matching over 7 bases. CDR3 size: 13 residues. Per the germline V gene, CDR1 is MDHEN and CDR2 is SYDVKM. V lost 8 bases and J lost 5; bases outside the gene matches: 8. As DNA, the CDR3 is TGTGCCAGCTATATCAGGGGGAGGACTGAAGCTTTCTTT. As protein: CASYIRGRTEAFF. Combining the CDR3 with reference TRBV28 and TRBJ1-1 gives the whole variable domain DVKVTQSSRYLVKRTGEKVFLECVQDMDHENMFWYRQDPGLGLRLIYFSYDVKMKEKGDIPEGYSVSREKKERFSLILESASTNQTSMYLCASYIRGRTEAFFGQGTRLTVV.

The V gene is TRBV2, the J gene TRBJ2-7, with a tentative D call TRBD1 (5 bases). With 6 bases removed from V and 4 bases from J, the gap between germline ends came to 10 bases. The germline V gene has CDR1 SNHLY and CDR2 FYNNEI. This CDR3 contains 12 residues. CDR3 sequence (DNA): TGTGCCAGCAGGATAGACAGTTACGAGCAGTACTTC. This codes for CASRIDSYEQYF.

The V call is TRBV19, the J call TRBJ2-3; D may be TRBD1 (6 bases). Germline CDR1 and CDR2: LNHDA and SQIVND (reference sequence). This CDR3 region has 14 residues. Trimming removed 5 bases from V and 1 base from J, with 10 bases in between. The CDR3 nucleotides are TGTGCCAGTAGTGACAGGCCCCGCACAGATACGCAGTATTTT. Protein sequence: CASSDRPRTDTQYF. Full variable domain (remainder filled in from reference TRBV19 and TRBJ2-3): DGGITQSPKYLFRKEGQNVTLSCEQNLNHDAMYWYRQDPGQGLRLIYYSQIVNDFQKGDIAEGYSVSREKKESFPLTVTSAQKNPTAFYLCASSDRPRTDTQYFGPGTRLTVL.

The chain couples TRBV11-2 to TRBJ2-7; tentative D call: TRBD1 (5 bases). Germline CDR1 SGHAT, CDR2 FQNNGV. Deletions cut 1 base from V and 1 base from J, with 8 bases between. There are 14 residues in the CDR3. Written as DNA, the CDR3 is TGTGCCAGCAGCTTAGTGTCAGGGTCCTACGAGCAGTACTTC. The encoded protein is CASSLVSGSYEQYF.

CDR3 coding DNA: TGTGCCAGCAGTCCTTTGGACAGTTCCTACTATGGCTACACCTTC. It translates to CASSPLDSSYYGYTF. The chain couples TRBV27 to TRBJ1-2; possible D gene TRBD1, 6 bases. Trimming stripped 5 bases from V and 3 bases from J, with 16 bases between. Germline assignment: CDR1 MNHEY and CDR2 SMNVEV (reference sequence). The CDR3 is 15 residues long.

CDR3 DNA sequence: TGTGCCAGCTCCGGGACAGGGACCAGTGGCTACACCTTC. Protein product: CASSGTGTSGYTF. This chain joins TRBV25-1 and TRBJ1-2; 9 bases agree with TRBD1. With V trimmed by 8 bases and J by 7 bases, 8 bases remained unmatched. The CDR3 runs 13 residues. Germline loops: CDR1 MGHDK, CDR2 SYGVNS.

V and J are TRBV29-1 and TRBJ2-5; 7 bases are a match to TRBD2. Germline V lookup: CDR1 SQVTM, CDR2 ANQGSEA. CDR3 length: 13 amino acids. Trimming took 7 bases from V and 4 from J; bases not matched to a gene: 9. CDR3 coding DNA: TGCAGCGCCACGTGGGGGGGAGGAGAGACCCAGTACTTC. It yields the protein CSATWGGGETQYF. Together with reference TRBV29-1 and TRBJ2-5, the CDR3 gives the full variable domain: SAVISQKPSRDICQRGTSLTIQCQVDSQVTMMFWYRQQPGQSLTLIATANQGSEATYESGFVIDKFPISRPNLTFSTLTVSNMSPEDSSIYLCSATWGGGETQYFGPGTRLLVL.

The rearrangement links TRBV2 to TRBJ2-1, with D hard to call. The CDR3 is 14 residues long. V gave up 7 bases and J gave up 1 base, with 11 bases separating them. CDR1 is SNHLY and CDR2 is FYNNEI in the germline V gene. The CDR3 nucleotides read TGTGCCAGCAAATCCGGCGGATCCTACAATGAGCAGTTCTTC. It codes for CASKSGGSYNEQFF.

The chain links TRBV27 to TRBJ2-1, with 8 bases fitting TRBD2. The J segment lost 4 bases and the V segment lost 4 bases, leaving 6 bases of the junction unmatched. This CDR3 has 15 amino acids. From germline, CDR1 is MNHEY and CDR2 SMNVEV (reference sequence). The CDR3 protein is CASSWGGGTYNEQFF. For the CDR3, the DNA is TGTGCCAGCAGTTGGGGCGGGGGGACTTACAATGAGCAGTTCTTC.

A remark on this clone: Compared with germline, one end of the junction differs, possibly owing to a read error. The rearrangement links TRBV4-1 to TRBJ1-1, with 7 bases identical to TRBD1. Germline lookup yields CDR1 MGHRA and CDR2 YSYEKL. This CDR3 region has 14 residues. This CDR3 is CASSKEPGQREAFF. Here the CDR3 DNA reads TGCGCCAGCAGCAAAGAACCGGGACAGCGGGAAGCTTTCTTT.

This chain uses TRBV6-5 with TRBJ1-3; tentative D call: TRBD1 (5 bases). The CDR3 spans 14 residues. V lost 7 bases to trimming and J lost 4 bases, with 14 bases between them. CDR1 and CDR2 from the germline V gene are MNHEY and SVGAGI. This CDR3 is CASTPGGEGNTIYF. The CDR3 region has the DNA TGTGCCAGCACCCCCGGGGGAGAGGGAAACACCATATATTTT.